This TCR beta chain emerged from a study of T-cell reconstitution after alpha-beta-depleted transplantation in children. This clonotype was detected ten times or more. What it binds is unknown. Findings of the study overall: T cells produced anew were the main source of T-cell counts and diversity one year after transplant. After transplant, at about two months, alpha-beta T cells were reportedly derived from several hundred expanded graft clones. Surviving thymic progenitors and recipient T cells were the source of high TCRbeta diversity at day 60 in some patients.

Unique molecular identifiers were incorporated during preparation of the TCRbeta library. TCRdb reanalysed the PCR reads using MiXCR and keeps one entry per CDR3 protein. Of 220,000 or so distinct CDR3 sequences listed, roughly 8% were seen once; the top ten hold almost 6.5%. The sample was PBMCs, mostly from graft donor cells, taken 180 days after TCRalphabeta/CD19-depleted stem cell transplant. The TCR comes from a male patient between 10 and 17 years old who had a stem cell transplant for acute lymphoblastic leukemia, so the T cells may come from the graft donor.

The CDR3 DNA reads TGTGCCAGCAGCCAAGATAGGACTACCTATGGCTACACCTTC. Residues: CASSQDRTTYGYTF. The chain links TRBV4-2 to TRBJ1-2; D is ambiguous. Germline lookup yields CDR1 LGHNA and CDR2 YNFKEQ. The V and J ends lost 0 bases and 4 bases respectively, with 9 bases between them. The CDR3 has 14 amino acids.